These 25 T cell receptor beta chains originate from one sample sequenced in a study of blood T cell repertoires in COVID-19 (dated by TCRdb to about 2020). Library method: the immunoSEQ multiplex PCR assay. TCRdb carries this immuneACCESS record with in-frame sequences only. Its versions omit some clonotypes, under half of them owing to an unresolved V gene in the studies checked, with the rest unexplained. This sample comprises about 370,000 clones, roughly 90% of them detected only once. The top ten constitute 1.7% of the sample. Sequenced: PBMCs or T cells enriched from blood (not recorded which). The receptors originated from a woman in her 30s who had recovered from COVID-19.

This chain connects TRBV12-3 or TRBV12-4 to TRBJ1-2; D is uncertain. The germline V and J ends were trimmed by 6 bases and 0 bases, with 8 bases remaining between them. CDR3 length: 13 amino acids. The CDR3 sequence is CASRNQSNYGYTF. In DNA, the CDR3 is TGTGCCAGCAGGAATCAGTCTAACTATGGCTACACCTTC.

The chain uses TRBV28 and TRBJ2-1; D is undetermined. Looked up from germline, CDR1 is MDHEN and CDR2 is SYDVKM. The CDR3 is 13 residues long. V lost 5 bases, J lost 5 bases, and 10 bases lay in between. The CDR3 coding sequence is TGTGCCAGCAGTCCGCAGATTCACAATGAGCAGTTCTTC. Protein sequence: CASSPQIHNEQFF.

The chain is built from TRBV15 and TRBJ2-1, with D possibly matching TRBD1 (6 bases). Germline CDR1 LNHNV, CDR2 YYDKDF (reference sequence). With 6 bases removed from V and 14 bases from J, the gap between germline ends came to 26 bases. The CDR3 is 15 amino acids. The CDR3: CATSQSPTLGAPEFF. CDR3 sequence (DNA): TGTGCCACCAGTCAGAGTCCCACGCTGGGGGCCCCAGAGTTCTTC.

This rearrangement joins TRBV6-5 to TRBJ1-1; D may be TRBD1 (6 bases). The ends were cut back, 6 bases at V and 8 bases at J, with 16 bases in the middle. The CDR3 runs 13 residues. Per the germline V gene, CDR1 is MNHEY and CDR2 is SVGAGI. The DNA for the CDR3 is TGTGCCAGCAGCCGGCCCCGACAGGTCGAAGCTTTCTTT. This gives the protein CASSRPRQVEAFF.

The V and J genes are TRBV5-1 and TRBJ1-3, with a possible D match to TRBD1 (6 bases). Germline lookup yields CDR1 SGHRS and CDR2 YFSETQ. The length of the CDR3 is 16 residues. The V and J ends lost 0 bases and 0 bases respectively, with 10 bases between them. The CDR3 spells CASSLGTGPSGNTIYF. The CDR3, as DNA: TGCGCCAGCAGCTTGGGCACAGGGCCCTCTGGAAACACCATATATTTT. Combining the CDR3 with reference TRBV5-1 and TRBJ1-3 gives the whole variable domain KAGVTQTPRYLIKTRGQQVTLSCSPISGHRSVSWYQQTPGQGLQFLFEYFSETQRNKGNFPGRFSGRQFSNSRSEMNVSTLELGDSALYLCASSLGTGPSGNTIYFGEGSWLTVV.

The V gene is TRBV5-6, the J gene TRBJ2-6; D is uncertain. CDR1 SGHDT and CDR2 YYEEEE come from the germline V gene. The CDR3 consists of 16 residues. Between the trimmed V and J ends, which lost 2 bases and 0 bases, there was a span of 9 bases. The CDR3 nucleotides read TGTGCCAGCAGCTTCGGGTTCCTCTCTGGGGCCAACGTCCTGACTTTC. Translation gives CASSFGFLSGANVLTF.

The rearrangement links TRBV7-9 to TRBJ2-3; TRBD1 agrees at 9 bases. The junction had 9 bases not matched to a gene; V was cut back by 4 bases and J by 1 base. There are 17 residues in the CDR3. The germline V gene encodes CDR1 SEHNR and CDR2 FQNEAQ (reference sequence). In DNA form, the CDR3 reads TGTGCCAGCAGCTCCATACAGGGGGCGCATGGCACAGATACGCAGTATTTT. Amino acids: CASSSIQGAHGTDTQYF. Full variable domain (outside the CDR3, taken from reference TRBV7-9 and TRBJ2-3): DTGVSQNPRHKITKRGQNVTFRCDPISEHNRLYWYRQTLGQGPEFLTYFQNEAQLEKSRLLSDRFSAERPKGSFSTLEIQRTEQGDSAMYLCASSSIQGAHGTDTQYFGPGTRLTVL.

In this sample, this clone turned up once. The chain employs TRBV4-3 and TRBJ2-7; D is undetermined. Trimming took off 2 bases at V and 2 bases at J, with 10 bases between the two ends. There are 14 residues in the CDR3. Germline assignment: CDR1 LGHNA and CDR2 YSLEER. CDR3 in amino acids: CASSQNPSTYEQYF. The CDR3 DNA sequence: TGCGCCAGCAGCCAAAACCCTAGTACCTACGAGCAGTACTTC.

The J gene is TRBJ1-4, the V gene TRBV20-1; TRBD1 matches at 7 bases. The CDR3 has 11 amino acids. Losses at the gene ends were 3 bases for V and 13 bases for J; bases not matched to a gene: 5. Germline CDR1 reads DFQATT; CDR2 reads SNEGSKA (reference sequence). CDR3 amino acids: CSAREQGRLFF. The DNA for the CDR3 is TGCAGTGCTAGGGAACAGGGGCGACTGTTTTTT.

The V and J genes are TRBV7-8 and TRBJ2-5; 14 bases match TRBD2. V shed 5 bases and J 5 bases; nucleotides not matched to a gene: 7. The CDR3 has 16 residues. From germline, CDR1 is SGHVS and CDR2 FQNEAQ. The DNA for the CDR3 is TGTGCCAGCAGCACGACTAGCGGGAGGGCTGGGGAGACCCAGTACTTC. It encodes CASSTTSGRAGETQYF.

This clone was observed a single time. The chain employs TRBV12-5 and TRBJ2-7; 7 nucleotides match TRBD1. This CDR3 has 13 residues. Germline CDR1 LGHNT, CDR2 FRNRAP. With V trimmed by 6 bases and J by 3 bases, 5 bases remained unmatched. The CDR3 DNA is TGTGCTAGTGGGCCAGACAGGGACTACGAGCAGTACTTC. Translated: CASGPDRDYEQYF.

The chain has TRBV28 and TRBJ2-7; D not resolved. The CDR3 covers 14 residues. V lost 2 bases and J 5 bases, leaving 13 bases between the germline ends. Germline V gene data show CDR1 as MDHEN and CDR2 as SYDVKM. The DNA of the CDR3 is TGTGCCAGCAGTTTACGACTCCCTCCCCACGAGCAGTACTTC. It is translated as CASSLRLPPHEQYF.

The chain combines TRBV5-6 with TRBJ2-2, with D possibly being TRBD1 (5 bases). The CDR3 sequence is 17 residues long. Trimming removed 0 bases from V and 5 bases from J, with 17 bases in between. CDR1 and CDR2 (germline): SGHDT, YYEEEE. The CDR3 loop reads CASSLEWGDSGTGELFF. The DNA of the CDR3 is TGTGCCAGCAGCTTGGAATGGGGCGACTCAGGAACCGGGGAGCTGTTTTTT.

The chain recombines TRBV6-6 with TRBJ1-4; D is possibly TRBD1 (6 bases). The germline V gene encodes CDR1 MNHNY and CDR2 SVGAGI (reference sequence). V lost 6 bases, J lost 4 bases, and 15 bases lay in between. The CDR3 totals 15 residues. This CDR3 is CASRSPGQDNEKLFF. The CDR3 DNA reads as TGTGCCAGCAGATCTCCGGGACAAGATAATGAAAAACTGTTTTTT.

Points on this clone: Other DNA sequences in the same sample also yield this CDR3. The chain combines TRBV18 with TRBJ1-1; D gene uncertain. Germline V lookup: CDR1 KGHSH, CDR2 LQKENI. This CDR3 region has 13 residues. The V end was cut by 2 bases, the J end by 2 bases, with 6 bases between. Written as DNA, the CDR3 is TGTGCCAGCTCACCAGAGGGAAACACTGAAGCTTTCTTT. As protein: CASSPEGNTEAFF.

The chain is built from TRBV11-2 and TRBJ2-2; 8 bases match TRBD2. V gave up 3 bases and J gave up 4 bases; unmatched junction bases: 4. Germline V gives CDR1 SGHAT, CDR2 FQNNGV. This CDR3 is 15 amino acids long. This CDR3 is CASSFGGRTTGELFF. For the CDR3, the DNA is TGTGCCAGCAGCTTTGGCGGGAGGACCACCGGGGAGCTGTTTTTT.

The rearrangement joins TRBV5-1 to TRBJ1-3; TRBD1 aligns across 8 bases. The CDR3 contains 14 residues. Looked up from germline, CDR1 is SGHRS and CDR2 is YFSETQ. The junction had 1 base not matched to a gene; V was cut back by 3 bases and J by 2 bases. The CDR3 region has the DNA TGCGCCAGCAGCTCACAGGGGGCTGGAAACACCATATATTTT. It translates to CASSSQGAGNTIYF.

Here the CDR3 reads CASSLDGREIDEQFF. Here the CDR3 DNA reads TGCGCCAGCAGCTTGGATGGGCGGGAGATCGATGAGCAGTTCTTC. The J gene is TRBJ2-1, the V gene TRBV5-1, with TRBD2 matching over 7 bases. Germline trimming cut 0 bases from V and 8 bases from J; bases unmatched to any gene: 8. CDR1 and CDR2 from the germline V gene are SGHRS and YFSETQ. CDR3 length: 15 residues.

The chain combines TRBV6-5 with TRBJ2-1, with TRBD2 as a possible D gene (5 bases). Germline V gives CDR1 MNHEY, CDR2 SVGAGI. The germline V and J ends were trimmed by 3 bases and 7 bases, with 13 bases remaining between them. The CDR3 is 14 amino acids. The chain's CDR3 is CASSYRSGLNEQFF. The CDR3 DNA follows: TGTGCCAGCAGTTATCGCTCCGGACTGAATGAGCAGTTCTTC.

The gene calls are TRBV30 and TRBJ1-2; unclear D gene. The CDR3 runs to 13 residues. Germline-derived CDR1 and CDR2 are GTSNPN and SVGIG (reference sequence). V was shortened by 3 bases and J by 1 base, with 9 bases between the two germline ends. Written as DNA, the CDR3 is TGTGCCTGGAGATGGTCGGGTAACTATGGCTACACCTTC. This sequence encodes CAWRWSGNYGYTF.

This clone turned up a few times. The rearrangement links TRBV11-2 to TRBJ2-7; TRBD2 matches 9 bases. V shed 3 bases and J 3 bases; nucleotides not matched to a gene: 9. The V gene's germline CDR1 is SGHAT and CDR2 FQNNGV. The CDR3 is 16 amino acids. The CDR3 loop is CASSFEISGGFYEQYF. CDR3 coding DNA: TGTGCCAGCAGCTTTGAGATTAGCGGGGGATTCTACGAGCAGTACTTC. Full variable domain (missing parts from reference TRBV11-2 and TRBJ2-7): EAGVAQSPRYKIIEKRQSVAFWCNPISGHATLYWYQQILGQGPKLLIQFQNNGVVDDSQLPKDRFSAERLKGVDSTLKIQPAKLEDSAVYLCASSFEISGGFYEQYFGPGTRLTVT.

V gene TRBV5-6 combines with J gene TRBJ1-5; D gene uncertain. V lost 1 base to trimming and J lost 9 bases, with 8 bases between them. CDR1 is SGHDT, CDR2 YYEEEE, per germline. The CDR3 is made up of 12 amino acids. The CDR3 nucleotides are TGTGCCAGCAGCTTGCTGGGCATGCCCCAGCATTTT. Its protein product is CASSLLGMPQHF.

This chain links TRBV12-5 with TRBJ2-7; no definite D call. This CDR3 has 12 amino acids. V lost 5 bases, J lost 7 bases, and 12 bases lay in between. CDR1 LGHNT and CDR2 FRNRAP come from the germline V gene. Written as DNA, the CDR3 is TGTGCTAGTGGTCATGATCCTACGGAGCAGTACTTC. The encoded protein is CASGHDPTEQYF. The variable domain in full, with the rest retrieved from reference TRBV12-5 and TRBJ2-7, is DARVTQTPRHKVTEMGQEVTMRCQPILGHNTVFWYRQTMMQGLELLAYFRNRAPLDDSGMPKDRFSAEMPDATLATLKIQPSEPRDSAVYFCASGHDPTEQYFGPGTRLTVT.

This clone was picked up one time. CDR3 region: CASSPPLREKLFF. The DNA of the CDR3 is TGTGCCAGCAGTCCCCCTTTGCGCGAAAAACTGTTTTTT. The chain links TRBV27 to TRBJ1-4; D gene uncertain. This CDR3 is 13 amino acids long. Germline loops: CDR1 MNHEY, CDR2 SMNVEV (reference sequence). The V and J ends lost 5 bases and 8 bases respectively, with 12 bases between them.

The rearrangement links TRBV19 to TRBJ2-1; D might be TRBD2 (6 bases). This CDR3 contains 11 residues. V was cut by 5 bases and J by 12 bases, with 11 bases left in between. Germline V CDR1 and CDR2: LNHDA, SQIVND (reference sequence). The CDR3 loop is CASSWTTRQFF. The CDR3 DNA is TGTGCCAGTAGTTGGACTACCCGGCAGTTCTTC.